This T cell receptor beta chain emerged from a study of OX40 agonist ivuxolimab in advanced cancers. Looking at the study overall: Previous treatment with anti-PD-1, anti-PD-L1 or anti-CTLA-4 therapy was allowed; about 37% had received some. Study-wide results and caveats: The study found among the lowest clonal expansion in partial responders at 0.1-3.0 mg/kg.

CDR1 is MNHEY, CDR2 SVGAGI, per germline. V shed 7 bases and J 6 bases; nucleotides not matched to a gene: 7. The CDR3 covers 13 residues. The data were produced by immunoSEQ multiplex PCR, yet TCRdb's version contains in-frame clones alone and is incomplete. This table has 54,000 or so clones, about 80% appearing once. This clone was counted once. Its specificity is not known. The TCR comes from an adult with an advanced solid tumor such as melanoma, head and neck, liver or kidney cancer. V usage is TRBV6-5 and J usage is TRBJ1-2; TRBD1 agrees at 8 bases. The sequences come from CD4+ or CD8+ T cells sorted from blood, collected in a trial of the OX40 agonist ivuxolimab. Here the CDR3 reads CASTRTGIHGYTF. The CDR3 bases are TGTGCCAGCACCCGGACAGGGATTCATGGCTACACCTTC.